A single sample gave rise to the 10 T cell receptor beta chains below, sequenced in a study of T cell responses to AZD1222 COVID-19 vaccine. Assay: immunoSEQ multiplex PCR; the TCRdb copy retains only in-frame clones and omits some. Here the sample spans about 160,000 clones, 90% to 95% being singletons. Sequencing was performed on peripheral blood, taken on day 0 of AZD1222 vaccination. All receptors come from an adult in good health.

CDR3 amino acids: CASSDNTGFGNSPLHF. CDR3 DNA: TGTGCCAGCAGTGACAACACAGGGTTCGGTAATTCACCCCTCCACTTT. The genes are TRBV2 and TRBJ1-6; D is perhaps TRBD1 (6 bases). The CDR3 totals 16 residues. Germline CDR1 is SNHLY and CDR2 is FYNNEI. V lost 3 bases and J 6 bases, leaving 15 bases between the germline ends.

The V gene is TRBV4-2, the J gene TRBJ2-5; TRBD2 agrees at 9 bases. V lost 0 bases, J lost 5 bases, and 13 bases stayed unmatched. This CDR3 has 18 amino acids. Germline V CDR1 and CDR2: LGHNA, YNFKEQ. The CDR3, as DNA: TGTGCCAGCAGCCAAGAACGGAAGGGCGGGGGGGCCTATGAGACCCAGTACTTC. Translated, it gives CASSQERKGGGAYETQYF.

CDR3 bases: TGTGCCTGGAGGGGGGCAAACAGGGAGGGAGATGAAAAACTGTTTTTT. Amino acid sequence: CAWRGANREGDEKLFF. The V call is TRBV30, the J call TRBJ1-4, with D possibly being TRBD1 (6 bases). Germline-derived CDR1 and CDR2 are GTSNPN and SVGIG (reference sequence). CDR3 length: 16 amino acids. V was shortened by 3 bases and J by 6 bases, with 20 bases between the two germline ends.

This sequence joins TRBV3-1 (or the pseudogene TRBV3-2) and TRBJ2-5, with D maybe TRBD2 (5 bases). This CDR3 contains 16 residues. V was shortened by 1 base and J by 2 bases, with 14 bases between the two germline ends. Germline CDR1 and CDR2: LGHDT and YNNKEL (reference sequence). The DNA for the CDR3 is TGTGCCAGCAGCCAAGGACGCGGACTTAAACAAGAGACCCAGTACTTC. Residues: CASSQGRGLKQETQYF.

The chain recombines TRBV5-1 with TRBJ2-1; D unresolved. Trimming cost V 0 bases and J 4 bases, with 14 bases left between them. The germline V gene has CDR1 SGHRS and CDR2 YFSETQ. The CDR3 sequence is 16 residues long. CDR3 in DNA: TGCGCCAGCAGCTTGGGGTTTGGGTCTCTTTACAATGAGCAGTTCTTC. It translates to CASSLGFGSLYNEQFF.

The rearrangement links TRBV6-5 to TRBJ1-4, with TRBD1 as a possible D gene (6 bases). Germline V gives CDR1 MNHEY, CDR2 SVGAGI. V gave up 6 bases and J gave up 0 bases, with 8 bases separating them. The CDR3 is 14 amino acids. The CDR3 DNA reads as TGTGCCAGCAGGGACAGTGCAACTAATGAAAAACTGTTTTTT. It yields the protein CASRDSATNEKLFF.

The V gene is TRBV7-2, the J gene TRBJ2-1; D could derive from TRBD1 or TRBD2 (5 bases each). CDR1 SGHTA and CDR2 FQGNSA come from the germline V gene. The CDR3 has 16 residues. Deletions cut 5 bases from V and 0 bases from J, with 14 bases between. The chain's CDR3 is CASSPGPTSSYNEQFF. The CDR3 bases are TGTGCCAGCAGCCCGGGGCCTACGAGCTCCTACAATGAGCAGTTCTTC.

The J gene is TRBJ1-6, the V gene TRBV30; D unresolved. V was clipped by 7 bases and J by 10 bases, with 17 bases between them. Per germline, CDR1 GTSNPN and CDR2 SVGIG (reference sequence). The CDR3 has 13 residues. In DNA form, the CDR3 reads TGTGCCTTCTCAGACAAGGCATCGTCACCCCTCCACTTT. Amino acid sequence: CAFSDKASSPLHF.

The V and J genes are TRBV15 and TRBJ2-7; D gene ambiguous. The V gene's germline CDR1 is LNHNV and CDR2 YYDKDF (reference sequence). The ends were cut back, 0 bases at V and 2 bases at J, with 5 bases in the middle. This CDR3 has 13 amino acids. CDR3 in DNA: TGTGCCACCAGCAGAGATAAAACCTACGAGCAGTACTTC. This gives the protein CATSRDKTYEQYF.

The V gene is TRBV9, the J gene TRBJ2-2; D uncertain. The CDR3 contains 15 residues. Deletions cut 4 bases from V and 6 bases from J, with 16 bases between. CDR1 is SGDLS and CDR2 is YYNGEE in the germline V gene. CDR3 residues: CASSSGFPLAGELFF. DNA for the CDR3: TGTGCCAGCAGCTCCGGTTTCCCCCTCGCCGGGGAGCTGTTTTTT.